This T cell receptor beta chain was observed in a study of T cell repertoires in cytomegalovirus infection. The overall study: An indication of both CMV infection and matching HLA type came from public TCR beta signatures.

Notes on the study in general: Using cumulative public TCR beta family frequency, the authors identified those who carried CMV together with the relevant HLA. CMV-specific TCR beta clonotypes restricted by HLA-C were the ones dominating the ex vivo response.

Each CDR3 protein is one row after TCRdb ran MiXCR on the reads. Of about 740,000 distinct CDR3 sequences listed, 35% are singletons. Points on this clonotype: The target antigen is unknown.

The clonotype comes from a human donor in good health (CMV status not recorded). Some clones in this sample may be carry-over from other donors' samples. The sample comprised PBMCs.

The CDR3 protein is CASSEARDTHTDTQYF. Here the CDR3 DNA reads TGTGCCAGCAGTGAAGCGAGGGACACACACACAGATACGCAGTATTTT. This sequence joins TRBV2 and TRBJ2-3; TRBD1 is a possible D gene (6 bases). V was clipped by 0 bases and J by 2 bases, with 12 bases between them. The CDR3 covers 16 residues. CDR1 SNHLY and CDR2 FYNNEI come from the germline V gene.